The 24 T cell receptor beta chains presented below share a single source sample, sequenced in a study of blood T cell repertoires in COVID-19. Method: immunoSEQ multiplex PCR; TCRdb's copy keeps in-frame clones and lacks some. The data show 300,000 to 350,000 clones, less than 90% seen once. The material sequenced was PBMCs or T cells enriched from blood (not recorded which). The receptors were sampled from a woman in her 30s who had recovered from COVID-19.

V usage is TRBV5-1 and J usage is TRBJ1-1, with a possible D match to TRBD1 (6 bases). Between the trimmed V and J ends, which lost 1 base and 3 bases, there was a span of 10 bases. The CDR3 has 14 residues. Germline values: CDR1 SGHRS, CDR2 YFSETQ. CDR3 DNA: TGCGCCAGCAGCTTGCAGGGGCAGGACACTGAAGCTTTCTTT. It is translated as CASSLQGQDTEAFF. The whole variable domain, remainder taken from reference TRBV5-1 and TRBJ1-1, is KAGVTQTPRYLIKTRGQQVTLSCSPISGHRSVSWYQQTPGQGLQFLFEYFSETQRNKGNFPGRFSGRQFSNSRSEMNVSTLELGDSALYLCASSLQGQDTEAFFGQGTRLTVV.

The chain couples TRBV6-2 or TRBV6-3 to TRBJ1-6; D possibly corresponds to TRBD1 (5 bases). CDR3 size: 17 residues. Germline loops: CDR1 MNHEY, CDR2 SVGEGT. The V end lost 1 base, the J end lost 7 bases, and 17 bases lay between the germline ends. CDR3 bases: TGTGCCAGCAGTTACTTTCCAGAGACAGAGAAAAATTCACCCCTCCACTTT. Translation: CASSYFPETEKNSPLHF.

This chain joins TRBV28 and TRBJ1-2; 11 nucleotides line up with TRBD1. Germline assignment: CDR1 MDHEN and CDR2 SYDVKM. V lost 4 bases to trimming and J lost 4 bases; unmatched junction nucleotides: 8. The CDR3 is 16 amino acids. CDR3 amino acids: CASSSEDRGLPYGYTF. CDR3 DNA: TGTGCCAGCAGTTCGGAGGACAGGGGGCTACCCTATGGCTACACCTTC.

The J gene is TRBJ1-3, the V gene TRBV12-5; a possible D gene is TRBD1 (6 bases). CDR3 size: 21 residues. V shed 4 bases and J shed 0 bases, with 28 bases lying between them. CDR1 LGHNT and CDR2 FRNRAP come from the germline V gene. The CDR3 here is CASGSFLGDIRSSPSGNTIYF. The CDR3 DNA sequence: TGTGCTAGTGGTTCGTTCCTGGGGGACATACGATCCAGCCCCTCTGGAAACACCATATATTTT.

This sequence joins TRBV7-2 and TRBJ2-7, with TRBD1 identical over 10 bases. Looked up from germline, CDR1 is SGHTA and CDR2 is FQGNSA. The CDR3 runs 15 residues. V was pared by 5 bases and J by 0 bases, with 4 bases of the junction left unmatched. CDR3 sequence reads: CASSPRQGASYEQYF. CDR3 DNA: TGTGCCAGCAGCCCCCGACAGGGGGCCTCCTACGAGCAGTACTTC. The full variable domain, rest sourced from reference TRBV7-2 and TRBJ2-7, is GAGVSQSPSNKVTEKGKDVELRCDPISGHTALYWYRQSLGQGLEFLIYFQGNSAPDKSGLPSDRFSAERTGGSVSTLTIQRTQQEDSAVYLCASSPRQGASYEQYFGPGTRLTVT.

The V call is TRBV19, the J call TRBJ2-1, with a possible D match to TRBD2 (6 bases). There are 14 residues in the CDR3. The germline V and J ends were trimmed by 3 bases and 6 bases, with 12 bases remaining between them. Germline V CDR1 and CDR2: LNHDA, SQIVND (reference sequence). The CDR3 protein is CASSIKTSRNEQFF. As DNA, the CDR3 is TGTGCCAGTAGTATTAAGACTAGTCGCAATGAGCAGTTCTTC.

The J gene is TRBJ1-2, the V gene TRBV4-1; no clear D. Germline V gives CDR1 MGHRA, CDR2 YSYEKL. This CDR3 is built from 20 residues. Trimming took off 4 bases at V and 6 bases at J, with 33 bases between the two ends. The CDR3 sequence: CASSPSPRVSLRSQADGYTF. CDR3 bases: TGCGCCAGCAGCCCTTCCCCAAGAGTCTCCCTACGTTCCCAAGCGGATGGCTACACCTTC.

The CDR3 sequence: CASSPTGAYTGELFF. The CDR3 nucleotides are TGTGCCAGCAGCCCGACAGGGGCTTACACCGGGGAGCTGTTTTTT. The V and J genes are TRBV6-4 and TRBJ2-2; TRBD1 matches at 8 bases. The CDR3 is made up of 15 amino acids. J was trimmed by 3 bases and V by 6 bases; bases with no gene match: 6. CDR1 is MRHNA and CDR2 is SNTAGT in the germline V gene.

The chain links TRBV7-2 to TRBJ2-1, with 8 nucleotides matching TRBD2. Germline CDR1 SGHTA, CDR2 FQGNSA. With 0 bases clipped from V and 10 bases from J, the junction kept 11 bases outside the gene matches. The CDR3 is made up of 16 amino acids. The CDR3 bases are TGTGCCAGCAGCTTAGCTGGTAGCGGGGCGTCGGGGGAGCAGTTCTTC. It encodes CASSLAGSGASGEQFF. Full variable domain (rest looked up from reference TRBV7-2 and TRBJ2-1): GAGVSQSPSNKVTEKGKDVELRCDPISGHTALYWYRQSLGQGLEFLIYFQGNSAPDKSGLPSDRFSAERTGGSVSTLTIQRTQQEDSAVYLCASSLAGSGASGEQFFGPGTRLTVL.

This chain connects TRBV20-1 to TRBJ1-2, with 9 nucleotides matching TRBD1. The CDR3 has 11 amino acids. Germline assignment: CDR1 DFQATT and CDR2 SNEGSKA (reference sequence). Trimming cost V 2 bases and J 10 bases; bases outside gene matches: 2. The CDR3 protein is CSARWDRDYTF. The CDR3 DNA sequence: TGCAGTGCTAGATGGGACAGGGACTACACCTTC.

V usage is TRBV14 and J usage is TRBJ2-3, with D tentatively TRBD1 (5 bases). The CDR3 is 16 amino acids. The germline V gene has CDR1 SGHDN and CDR2 FVKESK. Trimming shortened V by 3 bases and J by 0 bases, and 13 bases separated the two germline ends. This chain's CDR3 is CASSHDRRPSTDTQYF. The CDR3 DNA reads as TGTGCCAGCAGCCACGACAGACGCCCTAGCACAGATACGCAGTATTTT.

This chain connects TRBV3-1 (or the pseudogene TRBV3-2) to TRBJ1-6, with D perhaps TRBD1 (5 bases). The CDR3 consists of 14 residues. V shed 4 bases and J shed 8 bases, with 12 bases lying between them. Germline V lookup: CDR1 LGHDT, CDR2 YNNKEL (reference sequence). CDR3: CASSPLRGDSPLHF. The CDR3 nucleotides are TGTGCCAGCAGCCCACTACGGGGGGATTCACCCCTCCACTTT.

The chain links TRBV2 to TRBJ2-2; 7 positions agree with TRBD1. The V segment lost 4 bases and the J segment 4 bases; nucleotides outside the gene matches: 6. This CDR3 comprises 15 residues. Per germline, CDR1 SNHLY and CDR2 FYNNEI. The CDR3 loop is CASSAGTVATGELFF. Here the CDR3 DNA reads TGTGCCAGCAGTGCCGGGACAGTGGCCACCGGGGAGCTGTTTTTT.

This clone was counted a single time. The V and J genes are TRBV15 and TRBJ2-3, with TRBD2 as a possible D gene (6 bases). The CDR3 sequence is 15 residues long. Looked up from germline, CDR1 is LNHNV and CDR2 is YYDKDF (reference sequence). The V gene lost 1 base and the J gene lost 4 bases, with 12 bases spanning the gap. CDR3 protein: CATSRVGGASDTQYF. CDR3 coding DNA: TGTGCCACCAGCAGAGTGGGCGGGGCCTCAGATACGCAGTATTTT.

This clone was observed once. The chain employs TRBV10-1 and TRBJ1-1, with 12 bases lining up with TRBD1. Germline CDR1 is WNHNN and CDR2 is SYGVQD (reference sequence). With V trimmed by 6 bases and J by 10 bases, 15 bases remained unmatched. This CDR3 spans 16 amino acids. For the CDR3, the DNA is TGCGCCAGCAGCGAAAGCCTGGGACAGGGGGCGCGACGAGCTTTCTTT. This sequence encodes CASSESLGQGARRAFF.

The chain has TRBV7-8 and TRBJ2-1; D call uncertain. Germline-derived CDR1 and CDR2 are SGHVS and FQNEAQ. The CDR3 sequence is 12 residues long. V lost 4 bases and J lost 2, with 3 bases in between. This CDR3 is CASSSTYNEQFF. The CDR3 coding sequence is TGTGCCAGCAGCTCAACCTACAATGAGCAGTTCTTC.

V usage is TRBV4-3 and J usage is TRBJ1-6; D unresolved. With 1 base removed from V and 10 bases from J, the gap between germline ends came to 11 bases. This CDR3 has 14 amino acids. Germline values: CDR1 LGHNA, CDR2 YSLEER. The CDR3 region has the DNA TGCGCCAGCAGCCAAGCTCGAGGGAGCTCACCCCTCCACTTT. Protein: CASSQARGSSPLHF.

The rearrangement links TRBV5-5 to TRBJ1-1; no definite D call. CDR1 SGHKS and CDR2 YYEKEE come from the germline V gene (reference sequence). Trimming cost V 4 bases and J 0 bases, with 22 bases left between them. This CDR3 is 18 amino acids long. The CDR3 DNA reads TGTGCCAGCAGCGCAGGCCCCCTGGATTCCCCCATGAACACTGAAGCTTTCTTT. Its translation: CASSAGPLDSPMNTEAFF.

CDR3 in amino acids: CASSRGNQPQHF. CDR3 nucleotide sequence: TGTGCCAGTAGTAGAGGCAATCAGCCCCAGCATTTT. The chain is built from TRBV19 and TRBJ1-5; no firm D call. CDR1 and CDR2 (germline): LNHDA, SQIVND (reference sequence). This CDR3 region has 12 residues. V gave up 4 bases and J gave up 2 bases, with 3 bases separating them.

The chain couples TRBV18 to TRBJ2-2, with a tentative D call TRBD1 (6 bases). Germline V gives CDR1 KGHSH, CDR2 LQKENI. The CDR3 has 14 residues. V was pared by 6 bases and J by 6 bases, with 14 bases between. CDR3 sequence reads: CASSPDRQAGELFF. The CDR3 nucleotides are TGTGCCAGCTCCCCTGATCGACAGGCCGGGGAGCTGTTTTTT. Filled out from reference TRBV18 and TRBJ2-2, the complete variable domain reads NAGVMQNPRHLVRRRGQEARLRCSPMKGHSHVYWYRQLPEEGLKFMVYLQKENIIDESGMPKERFSAEFPKEGPSILRIQQVVRGDSAAYFCASSPDRQAGELFFGEGSRLTVL.

The chain uses TRBV7-6 and TRBJ2-7, with D perhaps TRBD1 (8 bases). CDR1 is SGHVS and CDR2 is FNYEAQ in the germline V gene. The CDR3 totals 16 residues. V lost 3 bases and J lost 5, with 20 bases in between. The CDR3 region is CASSLRDDRGGDEQYF. CDR3 nucleotide sequence: TGTGCCAGCAGCTTGAGGGATGACAGGGGAGGGGACGAGCAGTACTTC. Looking up the rest from reference TRBV7-6 and TRBJ2-7 gives the full variable domain: GAGVSQSPRYKVTKRGQDVALRCDPISGHVSLYWYRQALGQGPEFLTYFNYEAQQDKSGLPNDRFSAERPEGSISTLTIQRTEQRDSAMYRCASSLRDDRGGDEQYFGPGTRLTVT.

The rearrangement links TRBV5-6 to TRBJ2-1, with TRBD1 matching 8 bases. The CDR3 loop spans 14 amino acids. V trimming: 8 bases; J trimming: 4 bases; junction bases outside the gene matches: 8. Germline V gene data show CDR1 as SGHDT and CDR2 as YYEEEE. The CDR3: CASHETGAYNEQFF. CDR3 bases: TGTGCCAGTCATGAGACAGGGGCTTACAATGAGCAGTTCTTC.

The chain couples TRBV30 to TRBJ2-5, with 11 bases aligning to TRBD2. CDR1 is GTSNPN, CDR2 SVGIG, per germline (reference sequence). CDR3 size: 16 residues. The ends lost 0 bases at V and 3 bases at J; junction bases unmatched: 6. CDR3 nucleotides: TGTGCCTGGAGTGTACAGACTAGCGGGGCGGAAGAGACCCAGTACTTC. This gives the protein CAWSVQTSGAEETQYF.

This clone was seen once. The chain joins TRBV7-2 to TRBJ2-7; the match to TRBD1 covers 11 bases. Germline trimming cut 1 base from V and 5 bases from J; bases unmatched to any gene: 7. CDR1 and CDR2 from the germline V gene are SGHTA and FQGNSA. The CDR3 length is 16 residues. The CDR3 DNA reads as TGTGCCAGCAGCTTAGTGTGGGGACAGGGGGGCAACGAGCAGTACTTC. This translates into CASSLVWGQGGNEQYF.